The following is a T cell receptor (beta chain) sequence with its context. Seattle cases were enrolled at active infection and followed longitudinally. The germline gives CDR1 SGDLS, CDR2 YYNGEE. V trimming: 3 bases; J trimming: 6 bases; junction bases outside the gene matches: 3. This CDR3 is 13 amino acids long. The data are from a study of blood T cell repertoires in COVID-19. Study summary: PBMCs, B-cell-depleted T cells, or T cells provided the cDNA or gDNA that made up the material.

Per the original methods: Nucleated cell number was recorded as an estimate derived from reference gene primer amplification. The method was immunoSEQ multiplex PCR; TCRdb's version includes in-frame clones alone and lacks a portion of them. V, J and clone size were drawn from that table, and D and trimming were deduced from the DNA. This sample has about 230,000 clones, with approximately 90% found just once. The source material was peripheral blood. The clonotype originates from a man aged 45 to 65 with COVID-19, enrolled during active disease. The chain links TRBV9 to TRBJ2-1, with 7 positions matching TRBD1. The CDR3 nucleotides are TGTGCCAGCAGCGGAACAGGGGTCAATGAGCAGTTCTTC. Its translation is CASSGTGVNEQFF.